The present TCR beta chain was sequenced within a study of CD8 T cells in ankylosing spondylitis (dated by TCRdb to 2017 to 2019). About the investigation overall: T cell receptor beta repertoires were profiled in healthy donors and ankylosing spondylitis patients so that disease-linked TCR variants could be found. The full study cohort was made up of about 25 ankylosing spondylitis patients and 108 healthy donors. Peripheral blood was sampled, and synovial fluid was additionally collected from ankylosing spondylitis patients.

Looking up the germline V gene yields CDR1 SGHTA and CDR2 FQGTGA. From the cysteine through the phenylalanine, the CDR3 covers 15 amino acids. Of the read, only the CDR3 DNA is kept; its 45 bases are in frame from base 1. For this chain, trimming is 5 bases at the V end and 5 bases at the J end, and the number of junction bases without a gene match is 10. Sequencing instrument: Illumina HiSeq 2500. TCR beta libraries were prepared by quantitative 5'-RACE with molecular barcodes. In the authors' own workflow: A new computational method, built on a probabilistic model of VDJ rearrangement, was used to identify disease-linked TCR variants. TCRdb handled the public reads itself, with Q25 trimming in fastp and clone calling in MiXCR, and kept productive beta chains. Rows merge per CDR3 protein into single entries with the most common DNA and genes. TCRdb's processing, not the study's, gives the V and J calls here. The table for this sample lists more than 600,000 distinct CDR3 sequences; around 20% of them were counted only once. Around 20% of the sample is held by the ten biggest clonotypes.

The count of this clonotype is one. Its specific antigen is unknown. It has no much larger one-base neighbor in the sample; base qualities were not kept. A read on its own is weak evidence. Overall results and qualifications from the work: Some motif variants were previously reported in synovial fluid and blood of reactive arthritis patients, suggesting common disease-initiation mechanisms. A CD8+ phenotype was shown by the disease-linked clones, which were found at relatively low frequencies in peripheral blood. The disease-linked clones were reported to be significantly enriched in matched synovial fluid samples from ankylosing spondylitis patients. Blood from ankylosing spondylitis patients appeared to be characterized by a TCR beta motif made up of several highly homologous amino acid variants.

Sequenced: blood, either unsorted or a sorted T cell fraction (not recorded which). This TCR derives from a male donor with ankylosing spondylitis. The chain is encoded by TRBV7-3 joined to TRBJ2-3; the junction holds 7 bases that match TRBD1. In nucleotides, the sequence is TGTGCCAGCAGCGCACGGGACAGCCTGCAAGATACGCAGTATTTT. This gives the protein CASSARDSLQDTQYF.